This T cell receptor beta chain came from a study of tumor and adjacent non-tumor tissue in lung cancer. Germline loops: CDR1 MGHRA, CDR2 YSYEKL. The V and J ends lost 2 bases and 9 bases respectively, with 18 bases between them. This CDR3 contains 15 residues. Three rounds of nested PCR, following a modified ARM-PCR protocol, produced the TCRbeta library. One entry per CDR3 protein, called by TCRdb with MiXCR from the multiplex PCR reads. The sample contains 50,000 to 60,000 distinct CDR3 sequences, around two thirds of which appear only once. Points on this clonotype: Likely a read error: the CDR3 ends without its conserved phenylalanine or tryptophan.

RNA was extracted from bulk tissue without any cell sorting. More than 3 cm separated this lung sample from the edge of the tumor. The clonotype comes from a woman aged 60 to 75 with non-small cell lung cancer. Sequences were obtained from distant non-tumor lung tissue. The genes are TRBV4-1 and TRBJ2-3; weak D call: TRBD2 (5 bases). CDR3 DNA sequence: TGCGCCAGCAGCCAAAGAGGACTCAGCACGGAAACGCAGTATTTA. It codes for CASSQRGLSTETQYL.